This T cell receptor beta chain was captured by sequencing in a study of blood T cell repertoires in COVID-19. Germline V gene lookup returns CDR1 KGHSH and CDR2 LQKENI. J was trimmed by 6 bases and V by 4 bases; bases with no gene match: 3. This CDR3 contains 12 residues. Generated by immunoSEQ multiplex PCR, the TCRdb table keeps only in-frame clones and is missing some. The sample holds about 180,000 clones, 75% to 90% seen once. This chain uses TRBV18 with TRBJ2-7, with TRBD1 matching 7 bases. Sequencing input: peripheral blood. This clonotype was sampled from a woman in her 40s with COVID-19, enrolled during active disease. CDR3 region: CASSLGQAEQYF. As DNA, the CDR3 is TGTGCCAGCTCACTAGGACAGGCCGAGCAGTACTTC.